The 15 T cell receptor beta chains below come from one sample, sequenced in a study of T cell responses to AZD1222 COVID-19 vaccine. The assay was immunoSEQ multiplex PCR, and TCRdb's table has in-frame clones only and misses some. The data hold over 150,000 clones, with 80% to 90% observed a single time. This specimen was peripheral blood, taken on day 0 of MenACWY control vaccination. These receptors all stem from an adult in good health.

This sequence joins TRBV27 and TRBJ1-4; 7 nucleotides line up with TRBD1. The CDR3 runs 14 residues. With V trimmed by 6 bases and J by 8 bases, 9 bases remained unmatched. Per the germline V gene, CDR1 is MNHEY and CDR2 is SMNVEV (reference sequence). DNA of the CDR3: TGTGCCAGCAGAACCGACAGGGTACGCGAAAAACTGTTTTTT. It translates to CASRTDRVREKLFF. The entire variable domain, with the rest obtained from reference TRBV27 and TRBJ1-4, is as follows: EAQVTQNPRYLITVTGKKLTVTCSQNMNHEYMSWYRQDPGLGLRQIYYSMNVEVTDKGDVPEGYKVSRKEKRNFPLILESPSPNQTSLYFCASRTDRVREKLFFGSGTQLSVL.

CDR3 protein: CASSRKGTGGYEQYV. The CDR3 bases are TGTGCCAGCAGCCGAAAGGGGACAGGGGGCTACGAGCAGTACGTC. The rearrangement joins TRBV6-5 to TRBJ2-7; TRBD1 agrees at 11 bases. The CDR3 extends over 15 amino acids. J was trimmed by 3 bases and V by 6 bases; bases with no gene match: 7. The germline gives CDR1 MNHEY, CDR2 SVGAGI.

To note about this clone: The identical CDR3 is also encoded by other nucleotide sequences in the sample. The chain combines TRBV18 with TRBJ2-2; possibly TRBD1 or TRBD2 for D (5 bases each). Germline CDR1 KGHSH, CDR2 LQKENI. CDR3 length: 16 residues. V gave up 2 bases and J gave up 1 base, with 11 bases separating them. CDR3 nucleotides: TGTGCCAGCTCACCAGTTCAGGGACGGAACACCGGGGAGCTGTTTTTT. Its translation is CASSPVQGRNTGELFF. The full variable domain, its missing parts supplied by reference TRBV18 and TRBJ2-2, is NAGVMQNPRHLVRRRGQEARLRCSPMKGHSHVYWYRQLPEEGLKFMVYLQKENIIDESGMPKERFSAEFPKEGPSILRIQQVVRGDSAAYFCASSPVQGRNTGELFFGEGSRLTVL.

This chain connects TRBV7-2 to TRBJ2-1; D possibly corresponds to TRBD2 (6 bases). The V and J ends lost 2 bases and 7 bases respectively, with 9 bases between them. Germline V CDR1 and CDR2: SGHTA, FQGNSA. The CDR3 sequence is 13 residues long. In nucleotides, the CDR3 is TGTGCCAGCAGCTTACGTAGCGGAAATGAGCAGTTCTTC. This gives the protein CASSLRSGNEQFF.

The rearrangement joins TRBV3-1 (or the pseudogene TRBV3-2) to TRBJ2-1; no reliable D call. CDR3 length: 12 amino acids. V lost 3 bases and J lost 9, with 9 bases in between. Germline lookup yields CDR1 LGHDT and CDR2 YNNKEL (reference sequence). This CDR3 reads CASSHTKGEQFF. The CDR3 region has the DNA TGTGCCAGCAGCCACACGAAGGGTGAGCAGTTCTTC.

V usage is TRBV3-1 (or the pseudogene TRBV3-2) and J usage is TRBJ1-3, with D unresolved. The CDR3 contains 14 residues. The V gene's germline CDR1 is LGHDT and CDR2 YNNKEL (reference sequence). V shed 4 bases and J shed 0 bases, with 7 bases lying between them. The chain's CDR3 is CASSLDRSGNTIYF. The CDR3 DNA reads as TGTGCCAGCAGCCTGGACCGCTCTGGAAACACCATATATTTT.

CDR3 region: CASSKGHMSSYEQYF. The CDR3 bases are TGTGCCAGCAGTAAGGGGCACATGAGCTCCTACGAGCAGTACTTC. The rearrangement links TRBV11-3 to TRBJ2-7; TRBD1 is a possible D gene (5 bases). Germline CDR1 reads SGHNT; CDR2 reads YENEEA. V lost 6 bases, J lost 0 bases, and 15 bases lay in between. The CDR3 is 15 amino acids.

The CDR3 DNA follows: TGTGCCACCAGTGACTTCCCCGGGACTAGCGGGAGGAAGATAGATACGCAGTATTTT. It is translated as CATSDFPGTSGRKIDTQYF. The V gene is TRBV24-1, the J gene TRBJ2-3, with 15 bases identical to TRBD2. Germline CDR1 is KGHDR and CDR2 is SFDVKD. CDR3 length equals 19 residues. V gave up 4 bases and J gave up 5 bases; unmatched junction bases: 12.

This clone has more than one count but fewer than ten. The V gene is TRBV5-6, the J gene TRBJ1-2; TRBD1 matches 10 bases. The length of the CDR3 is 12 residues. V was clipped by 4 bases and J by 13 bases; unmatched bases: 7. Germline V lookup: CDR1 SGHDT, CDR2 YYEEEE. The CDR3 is CASSQQDRGCTF. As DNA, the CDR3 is TGTGCCAGCAGCCAACAGGACAGGGGGTGCACCTTC. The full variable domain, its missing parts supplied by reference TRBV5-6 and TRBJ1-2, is DAGVTQSPTHLIKTRGQQVTLRCSPKSGHDTVSWYQQALGQGPQFIFQYYEEEERQRGNFPDRFSGHQFPNYSSELNVNALLLGDSALYLCASSQQDRGCTFGSGTRLTVV.

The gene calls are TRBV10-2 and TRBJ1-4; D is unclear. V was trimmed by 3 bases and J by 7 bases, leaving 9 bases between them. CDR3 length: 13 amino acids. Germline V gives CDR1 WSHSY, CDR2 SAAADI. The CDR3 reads CASSERTLEKLFF. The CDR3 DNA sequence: TGCGCCAGCAGTGAACGGACCCTTGAAAAACTGTTTTTT.

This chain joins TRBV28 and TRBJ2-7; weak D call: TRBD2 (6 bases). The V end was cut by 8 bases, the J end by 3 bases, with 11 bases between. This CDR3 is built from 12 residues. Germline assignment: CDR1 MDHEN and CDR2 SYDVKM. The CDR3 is CASRRRGYEQYV. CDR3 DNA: TGTGCCAGCCGCAGGAGGGGCTACGAGCAGTACGTC.

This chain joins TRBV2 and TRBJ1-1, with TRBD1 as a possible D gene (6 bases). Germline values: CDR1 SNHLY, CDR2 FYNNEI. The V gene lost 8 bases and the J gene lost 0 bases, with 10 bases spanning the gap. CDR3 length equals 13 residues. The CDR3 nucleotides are TGTGCCAGCGGAGGACAGTTGAACACTGAAGCTTTCTTT. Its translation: CASGGQLNTEAFF. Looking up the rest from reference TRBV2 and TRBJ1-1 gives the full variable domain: EPEVTQTPSHQVTQMGQEVILRCVPISNHLYFYWYRQILGQKVEFLVSFYNNEISEKSEIFDDQFSVERPDGSNFTLKIRSTKLEDSAMYFCASGGQLNTEAFFGQGTRLTVV.

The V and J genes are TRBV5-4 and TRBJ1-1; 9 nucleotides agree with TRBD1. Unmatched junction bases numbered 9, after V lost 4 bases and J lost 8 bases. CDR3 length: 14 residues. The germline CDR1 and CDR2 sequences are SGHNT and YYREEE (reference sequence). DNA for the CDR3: TGTGCCAGCAGCGAGGGACAGGGAAGGGGAGAAGCTTTCTTT. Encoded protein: CASSEGQGRGEAFF.

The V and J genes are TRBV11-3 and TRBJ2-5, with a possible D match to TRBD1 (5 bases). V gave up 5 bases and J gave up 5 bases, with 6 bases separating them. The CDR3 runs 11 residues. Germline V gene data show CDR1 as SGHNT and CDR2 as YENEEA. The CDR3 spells CASSPGETQYF. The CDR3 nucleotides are TGTGCCAGCAGCCCAGGGGAGACCCAGTACTTC.

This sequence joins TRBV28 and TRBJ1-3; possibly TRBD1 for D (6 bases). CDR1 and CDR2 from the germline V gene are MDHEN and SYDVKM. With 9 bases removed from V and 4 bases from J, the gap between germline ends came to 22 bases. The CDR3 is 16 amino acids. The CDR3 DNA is TGTGCCAGTTCCCAAACCGGGGGGCGTTTAGGAAACACCATATATTTT. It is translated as CASSQTGGRLGNTIYF.